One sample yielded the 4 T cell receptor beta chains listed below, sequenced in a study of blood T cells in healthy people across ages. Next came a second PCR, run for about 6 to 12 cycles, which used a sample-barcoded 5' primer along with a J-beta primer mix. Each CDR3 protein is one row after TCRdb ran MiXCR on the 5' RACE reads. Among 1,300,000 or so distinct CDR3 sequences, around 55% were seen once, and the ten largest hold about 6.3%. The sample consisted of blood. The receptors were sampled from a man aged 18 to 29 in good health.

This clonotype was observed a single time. CDR3 sequence (DNA): TGTGCCAGCAGCCCACGGCTAGGGACAGGTTACAATGAGCAGTTCTTC. Its translation is CASSPRLGTGYNEQFF. This chain joins TRBV7-9 and TRBJ2-1; 8 bases fit TRBD1. The CDR3 loop spans 16 amino acids. CDR1 is SEHNR, CDR2 FQNEAQ, per germline (reference sequence). J gave up 4 bases and V 5 bases, and 10 bases lay outside the gene matches.

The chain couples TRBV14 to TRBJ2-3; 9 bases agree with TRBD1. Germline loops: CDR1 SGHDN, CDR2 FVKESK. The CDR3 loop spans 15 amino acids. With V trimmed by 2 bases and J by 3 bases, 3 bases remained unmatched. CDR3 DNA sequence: TGTGCCAGCAGCCAAAGGACAGGGGCTACAGATACGCAGTATTTT. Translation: CASSQRTGATDTQYF.

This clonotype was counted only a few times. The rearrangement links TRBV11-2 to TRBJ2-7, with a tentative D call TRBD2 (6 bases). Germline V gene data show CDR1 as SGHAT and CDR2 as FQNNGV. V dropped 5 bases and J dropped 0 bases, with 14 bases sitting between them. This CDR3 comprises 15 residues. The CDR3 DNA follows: TGTGCCAGCAGCGCCACGCTCGGGGGCTCCTACGAGCAGTACTTC. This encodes CASSATLGGSYEQYF.

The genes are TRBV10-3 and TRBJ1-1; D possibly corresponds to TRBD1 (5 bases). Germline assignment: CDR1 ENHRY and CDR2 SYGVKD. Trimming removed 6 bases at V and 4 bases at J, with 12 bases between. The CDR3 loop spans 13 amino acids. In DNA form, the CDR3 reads TGTGCCATCAGCGGGGCCGGTGGCACTGAAGCTTTCTTT. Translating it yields CAISGAGGTEAFF.